The source of this T cell receptor beta chain is a study of CD8 T cells in Susac syndrome. Trimming stripped 4 bases from V and 7 bases from J, with 25 bases between. Germline CDR1 SQVTM, CDR2 ANQGSEA. The CDR3 spans 16 residues. A quantity of about 0.5 to 1 ug RNA underwent reverse transcription using random hexamers. immunoSEQ multiplex PCR amplified TCR beta CDR3 across 54 Vbeta, 13 Jbeta. TCRdb re-called the immunoSEQ multiplex PCR reads through MiXCR, storing one row per CDR3 protein. This sample has 150,000 to 200,000 distinct CDR3 sequences, with more than 90% found just once. The multiple sclerosis controls were treatment-naive patients affected by stable or active relapsing-remitting disease.

Sequencing was carried out using CD4+ T cells from PBMCs. The rearrangement joins TRBV29-1 to TRBJ1-2; possible D gene TRBD1, 6 bases. This TCR derives from a human donor with multiple sclerosis. The CDR3 bases are TGCAGCGTTGCAACGCGACAGGACCTTTACGGGGCTGGCTACACCTTC. Translated: CSVATRQDLYGAGYTF.